The subject of this entry is one T cell receptor beta chain. Its recognized antigen is unknown. No much larger clone exists at a distance of one base, and base qualities are not known. Systemically healthy Caucasian individuals from Russia, 35 to 40 in total and aged roughly 6 to 100 years, were included as donors. Each donor gave ten milliliters of peripheral blood, collected into EDTA-treated Vacutainer tubes. Ficoll-Paque density-gradient centrifugation was used to isolate PBMCs, with at least 6 million obtained per sample. Total RNA was extracted from PBMCs with Trizol reagent, with at least 5 micrograms obtained per sample. For every donor, an aliquot of PBMCs went through flow cytometry to measure the percentages of naive CD45RAhigh/CD27high T cells. The data were obtained in a study of blood T cells in healthy people across ages (dated by TCRdb to the mid-2010s). Context from the whole study: In model experiments, roughly one uniquely barcoded TCR beta cDNA molecule per two T cells was captured by template switching. Using deep sequencing normalized with unique cDNA molecular identifiers, the study measured how TCR beta repertoire diversity changes with age. The donors were split into four age groups: young (average 16 years), middle-aged (around 40), aged (about 62) and long-lived (about 82). To avoid experimental bias, donors of different ages were randomly spread across the sequencing lanes. Two additional independent replicas of 1 million unique cDNA reads from the same blood draw were analyzed for two donors (one aged 18 to 30 and one aged 80 or older).

The library was prepared using 5' RACE. The instrument was an Illumina HiSeq 2500. A second PCR of roughly 7 to 11 cycles was performed with a sample-barcoded 5' primer and a J-beta primer mix. A template-switch 5' adaptor carrying 12 random nucleotides introduced a unique molecular identifier onto each TCR beta cDNA molecule. Each sample yielded at least 2.5 million CDR3-containing paired-end reads. All of the RNA was converted into first-strand cDNA using the Mint cDNA synthesis kit, with a TRBC-specific oligonucleotide serving as the primer. After uracil-DNA glycosylase treatment, a first 18-cycle PCR used universal primers M1SS and BC2_uni_R on all cDNA. Regarding the original processing steps: Normalization of each sample was performed by random selection of 1 million high-quality reads, each carrying a distinct molecular identifier. Reads sharing molecular identifiers were discarded rather than binned into consensus sequences. MiTCR, set to a Q25 quality threshold and the strictest error-elimination algorithm, was used for CDR3 identification, clonotype clustering and error correction. A nonparametric unseen species model with Euler transformation was used to estimate a lower bound on total TCR beta diversity. TCRdb reworked the public reads: Q25 trimming with fastp, MiXCR clone assembly, productive beta chains retained. Rows merge per CDR3 protein into single entries with the most common DNA and genes. TCRdb's processing, not the authors' own work, is the source of the V and J calls. This sample lists roughly 1.5 million distinct CDR3 sequences; approximately 43% were detected once. Of the sample, roughly 3.7% is held by the ten largest clones.

Study-wide findings and limitations: Compared with the aged group, more naive CD4+ T cells, fewer expanded clones and increased TCR diversity were shown by the long-lived group, suggesting age selection. Because profiling used bulk unsorted PBMCs, naive and antigen-experienced compartments could not be compared conclusively. Because donor CMV infection status was unknown, age-related changes in expanded clonotypes were potentially confounded. There was a strong correlation between observed TCR beta diversity and the percentage of naive T cells measured by flow cytometry. Observed TCR beta diversity per million T cells fell roughly linearly with age, and a significant reduction was already apparent by age roughly 40. Estimates of total diversity based on one million sequenced T cells were regarded as lower bounds and as underestimates.

Inclusive of the bounding cysteine and phenylalanine, the CDR3 is 16 residues long. Of the read, only the CDR3 DNA is kept; its 48 bases are in frame from base 1. According to the germline V gene (reference sequence), CDR1 reads MNHEY and CDR2 reads SMNVEV. Unmatched junction bases come to 8, with V trimmed by 5 bases and J by 0 bases. The receptor comes from a woman younger than 30 in good health. This chain joins TRBV27 to TRBJ2-3, and 7 bases in between align with TRBD1. Sequences were obtained from blood. The DNA sequence is TGTGCCAGCAGTCACTGGACAGGAATCAGCACAGATACGCAGTATTTT. This codes for CASSHWTGISTDTQYF.